The 32 T cell receptor beta chains below were found in one sample sequenced in a study of memory CD4+ T cells and cytomegalovirus serostatus. Clones were sequenced by immunoSEQ multiplex PCR, and TCRdb holds only the in-frame ones, with some missing. This sample has tens of thousands of clones, with more than 60% found just once. Single viable CD3+CD4+CD8-CD45RO+ cells were sorted as the memory CD4+ T cells. Sequences were obtained from memory CD4+ T cells from blood. These TCRs come from an adult in good health and CMV-seronegative.

This clone appeared a few times. The genes are TRBV6-5 and TRBJ1-1; D might be TRBD1 (5 bases). Trimming left V 7 bases short and J 1 base short, with 13 bases between. This CDR3 spans 14 amino acids. CDR1 is MNHEY and CDR2 is SVGAGI in the germline V gene. As DNA, the CDR3 is TGTGCCAGCAACTTCCAGGGAAGGAACACTGAAGCTTTCTTT. Translating it yields CASNFQGRNTEAFF.

Only a few counts were recorded for this clone. V is TRBV5-1 and J is TRBJ1-1; D remains ambiguous. This CDR3 contains 14 residues. Germline CDR1 is SGHRS and CDR2 is YFSETQ. V lost 4 bases and J 7 bases, leaving 17 bases between the germline ends. The CDR3 DNA reads as TGCGCCAGCAGCACCATCGGTTCAGGACTTGAAGCTTTCTTT. Amino acid sequence: CASSTIGSGLEAFF.

The CDR3 sequence is CASSPEYRATNEKLFF. The CDR3 DNA reads TGTGCCAGCAGCCCGGAGTACAGGGCTACTAATGAAAAACTGTTTTTT. The chain recombines TRBV4-2 with TRBJ1-4, with a possible D match to TRBD1 (6 bases). Germline values: CDR1 LGHNA, CDR2 YNFKEQ. The CDR3 sequence is 16 residues long. V was clipped by 4 bases and J by 2 bases, with 14 bases between them.

The J gene is TRBJ1-2, the V gene TRBV29-1; TRBD1 aligns across 8 bases. J gave up 4 bases and V 3 bases, and 10 bases lay outside the gene matches. Germline CDR1 and CDR2: SQVTM and ANQGSEA. This CDR3 comprises 15 residues. The CDR3 sequence: CSVEIPGGAGYGYTF. As DNA, the CDR3 is TGCAGCGTTGAGATTCCAGGGGGCGCGGGCTATGGCTACACCTTC.

The CDR3 is CSVVETGDEQYF. As DNA, the CDR3 is TGCAGCGTTGTTGAGACAGGGGACGAGCAGTACTTC. The rearrangement uses TRBV29-1 and TRBJ2-7; 8 bases are a match to TRBD1. V lost 4 bases and J lost 5; bases outside the gene matches: 4. The germline gives CDR1 SQVTM, CDR2 ANQGSEA. The CDR3 length is 12 residues.

This rearrangement joins TRBV2 to TRBJ2-3; TRBD2 matches 9 bases. The CDR3 consists of 14 residues. Trimming took 6 bases from V and 4 from J; bases not matched to a gene: 5. Looked up from germline, CDR1 is SNHLY and CDR2 is FYNNEI. The CDR3 reads CASRILAGSDTQYF. CDR3 coding DNA: TGTGCCAGCAGGATTCTAGCGGGGTCAGATACGCAGTATTTT.

The chain employs TRBV5-1 and TRBJ1-4; perhaps TRBD1 as D (6 bases). The germline V gene has CDR1 SGHRS and CDR2 YFSETQ. The CDR3 consists of 17 residues. With 3 bases removed from V and 7 bases from J, the gap between germline ends came to 22 bases. The CDR3 DNA follows: TGCGCCAGCAGCTCCCTGGCGAAGACAGGAGGAGTTGAAAAACTGTTTTTT. It yields the protein CASSSLAKTGGVEKLFF.

This clone was detected only a few times. CDR3 region: CAWQGQVNSPLHF. The CDR3 DNA reads TGTGCCTGGCAGGGACAGGTTAATTCACCCCTCCACTTT. The genes are TRBV30 and TRBJ1-6, with 8 bases matching TRBD1. There are 13 residues in the CDR3. With V trimmed by 5 bases and J by 6 bases, 3 bases remained unmatched. Germline V CDR1 and CDR2: GTSNPN, SVGIG (reference sequence).

The chain carries TRBV10-3 and TRBJ1-2; 9 bases match TRBD1. This CDR3 region has 16 residues. Trimming removed 0 bases from V and 4 bases from J; junction bases left unmatched: 6. Per germline, CDR1 ENHRY and CDR2 SYGVKD. The CDR3 here is CAISESDRGRGYGYTF. The CDR3 coding sequence is TGTGCCATCAGTGAGTCGGACAGGGGACGGGGCTATGGCTACACCTTC.

The rearrangement uses TRBV13 and TRBJ2-5; D uncertain. Deletions cut 0 bases from V and 5 bases from J, with 4 bases between. The CDR3 consists of 12 residues. CDR1 PRHDT and CDR2 FYEKMQ come from the germline V gene (reference sequence). The CDR3 DNA reads TGTGCCAGCAGCTTAGGGTGGGAGACCCAGTACTTC. Amino acid sequence: CASSLGWETQYF.

This chain links TRBV6-4 with TRBJ1-1; the D is unclear. The V end was cut by 2 bases, the J end by 3 bases, with 10 bases between. Germline CDR1 reads MRHNA; CDR2 reads SNTAGT. The CDR3 is 14 amino acids. In nucleotides, the CDR3 is TGTGCCAGCAGTGACGGGCCCGGGGACACTGAAGCTTTCTTT. The encoded protein is CASSDGPGDTEAFF.

The chain links TRBV19 to TRBJ1-6; TRBD1 agrees at 9 bases. The V and J ends lost 8 bases and 8 bases, in that order; junction bases with no gene match: 4. There are 13 residues in the CDR3. The V gene's germline CDR1 is LNHDA and CDR2 SQIVND (reference sequence). In DNA, the CDR3 is TGTGCCAGTCAGGGACAGGGAGATTCACCCCTCCACTTT. Translated, it gives CASQGQGDSPLHF.

The chain joins TRBV6-1 to TRBJ2-1; maybe TRBD1 (5 bases). This CDR3 is built from 15 residues. V lost 8 bases, J lost 6 bases, and 20 bases lay in between. CDR1 and CDR2 from the germline V gene are MNHNS and SASEGT. CDR3 in DNA: TGTGCCAGCCTCGATCCGAGACAGATCTTCAATGAGCAGTTCTTC. This codes for CASLDPRQIFNEQFF.

The chain carries TRBV5-1 and TRBJ1-2, with TRBD1 matching 7 bases. Germline-derived CDR1 and CDR2 are SGHRS and YFSETQ. CDR3 length equals 14 residues. The J segment lost 3 bases and the V segment lost 1 base, leaving 3 bases of the junction unmatched. CDR3 amino acids: CASSLSGQDYGYTF. In DNA, the CDR3 is TGCGCCAGCAGCTTGAGCGGACAGGACTATGGCTACACCTTC.

The CDR3 DNA sequence: TGCGCCAGCAGCTTGGAACAGATCACCGGGGAGCTGTTTTTT. Its protein product is CASSLEQITGELFF. V is TRBV5-1 and J is TRBJ2-2; D call uncertain. CDR1 SGHRS and CDR2 YFSETQ come from the germline V gene. This CDR3 contains 14 residues. Trimming removed 0 bases from V and 4 bases from J, with 7 bases in between.

V is TRBV18 and J is TRBJ2-1, with a weak D call TRBD2 (7 bases). The CDR3 sequence is 13 residues long. Germline loops: CDR1 KGHSH, CDR2 LQKENI. Trimming shortened V by 6 bases and J by 7 bases, and 13 bases separated the two germline ends. CDR3 bases: TGTGCCAGCTCGACGGGGGGCGCAAATGAGCAGTTCTTC. It yields the protein CASSTGGANEQFF.

On this clone itself: This sample includes further DNA sequences coding for the same CDR3. The rearrangement uses TRBV5-1 and TRBJ2-3, with D possibly TRBD1 on 6 matching bases. The CDR3 is 15 amino acids. V lost 1 base to trimming and J lost 1 base, with 10 bases between them. From germline, CDR1 is SGHRS and CDR2 YFSETQ. The CDR3 is CASSLRGMGTDTQYF. In DNA, the CDR3 is TGCGCCAGCAGCTTGAGGGGGATGGGCACAGATACGCAGTATTTT.

This clone appeared a few times. This chain connects TRBV7-8 to TRBJ1-2; 9 bases agree with TRBD1. The V gene end was trimmed by 5 bases and the J gene end by 8 bases; junction bases not matched to a gene: 12. The CDR3 sequence is 15 residues long. CDR1 is SGHVS and CDR2 is FQNEAQ in the germline V gene. The CDR3 is CASSIQLTGGEGYTF. The CDR3 DNA reads TGTGCCAGCAGCATCCAACTCACAGGGGGCGAGGGCTACACCTTC.

This clone was detected only a few times. The gene calls are TRBV11-2 and TRBJ2-1; 8 bases line up with TRBD2. Germline assignment: CDR1 SGHAT and CDR2 FQNNGV. This CDR3 is 14 amino acids long. V trimming: 4 bases; J trimming: 2 bases; junction bases outside the gene matches: 1. CDR3: CASSSGGAYNEQFF. The CDR3 DNA is TGTGCCAGCAGCTCCGGGGGGGCCTACAATGAGCAGTTCTTC.

V usage is TRBV7-3 and J usage is TRBJ1-1; the match to TRBD1 covers 7 bases. V lost 5 bases to trimming and J lost 4 bases; unmatched junction nucleotides: 7. CDR3 length: 14 residues. The germline V gene has CDR1 SGHTA and CDR2 FQGTGA. The CDR3 region has the DNA TGTGCCAGCAGCCGCGGACAGGTGGGCACTGAAGCTTTCTTT. It yields the protein CASSRGQVGTEAFF.

V is TRBV7-2 and J is TRBJ2-1, with TRBD2 matching over 7 bases. V was pared by 1 base and J by 3 bases, with 6 bases of the junction left unmatched. The CDR3 runs 16 residues. From germline, CDR1 is SGHTA and CDR2 FQGNSA. The CDR3 DNA sequence: TGTGCCAGCAGCTTAGGTCCAGCGGGGTTCTACAATGAGCAGTTCTTC. Its protein product is CASSLGPAGFYNEQFF.

This clone was detected only a few times. CDR3 region: CAWMRVAADTEAFF. In DNA form, the CDR3 reads TGTGCCTGGATGAGGGTGGCCGCGGACACTGAAGCTTTCTTT. The chain combines TRBV30 with TRBJ1-1; D gene unclear. Germline CDR1 GTSNPN, CDR2 SVGIG (reference sequence). This CDR3 has 14 residues. V gave up 4 bases and J gave up 3 bases, with 15 bases separating them.

The chain couples TRBV7-2 to TRBJ2-4; 13 bases are shared with TRBD2. This CDR3 spans 17 amino acids. The J segment lost 0 bases and the V segment lost 5 bases, leaving 4 bases of the junction unmatched. Germline V gene sequence: CDR1 SGHTA, CDR2 FQGNSA. CDR3 DNA sequence: TGTGCCAGCAGCATCCGGACTAGCGGGGGAGCCAAAAACATTCAGTACTTC. Its protein is CASSIRTSGGAKNIQYF.

This rearrangement joins TRBV6-5 to TRBJ2-5; no firm D call. The length of the CDR3 is 13 residues. The germline gives CDR1 MNHEY, CDR2 SVGAGI. V was shortened by 5 bases and J by 5 bases, with 12 bases between the two germline ends. The CDR3 DNA sequence: TGTGCCAGCAGTCTACGCTTTGGGGAGACCCAGTACTTC. This translates into CASSLRFGETQYF.

The chain employs TRBV11-2 and TRBJ2-7; D unresolved. This CDR3 has 15 residues. The V end lost 1 base, the J end lost 2 bases, and 12 bases lay between the germline ends. The germline V gene encodes CDR1 SGHAT and CDR2 FQNNGV. In nucleotides, the CDR3 is TGTGCCAGCAGCTTAGGACATTCCTTAACCTACGAGCAGTACTTC. It encodes CASSLGHSLTYEQYF.

This chain links TRBV30 with TRBJ1-2; a possible D gene is TRBD1 (5 bases). V lost 2 bases and J lost 5, with 21 bases in between. Germline values: CDR1 GTSNPN, CDR2 SVGIG (reference sequence). CDR3 length: 16 amino acids. The CDR3 protein is CAWSFTGGYLLYGYTF. CDR3 bases: TGTGCCTGGAGTTTCACAGGAGGGTACCTCTTATATGGCTACACCTTC.

The table lists this clone with a count of one. The chain joins TRBV5-1 to TRBJ1-1; D uncertain. This CDR3 comprises 14 residues. V lost 4 bases and J lost 4, with 14 bases in between. Germline V CDR1 and CDR2: SGHRS, YFSETQ. Here the CDR3 DNA reads TGCGCCAGCAGCCCGCCCCGGGGAGGCACTGAAGCTTTCTTT. Translation: CASSPPRGGTEAFF.

The V gene is TRBV7-2, the J gene TRBJ1-5; D gene uncertain. The CDR3 is made up of 13 amino acids. Trimming took off 5 bases at V and 4 bases at J, with 9 bases between the two ends. Germline V gives CDR1 SGHTA, CDR2 FQGNSA. The CDR3 region has the DNA TGTGCCAGCAGCCCCCGAGGAAATCAGCCCCAGCATTTT. Its protein product is CASSPRGNQPQHF.

In its sample, this clone was seen a few times. This chain links TRBV4-1 with TRBJ1-1; 8 bases map to TRBD1. Germline V gene data show CDR1 as MGHRA and CDR2 as YSYEKL. After removal of 4 bases from V and 1 base from J, the junction contained 5 bases not matched to a gene. CDR3 size: 15 residues. The CDR3 here is CASSPWGTGNTEAFF. The CDR3 DNA follows: TGCGCCAGCAGCCCGTGGGGGACAGGGAACACTGAAGCTTTCTTT.

This clone occurred a few times. The rearrangement joins TRBV6-5 to TRBJ2-3; TRBD1 is a possible D gene (5 bases). The CDR3 loop spans 13 amino acids. Trimming stripped 6 bases from V and 10 bases from J, with 17 bases between. Germline-derived CDR1 and CDR2 are MNHEY and SVGAGI. CDR3 amino acids: CASRRRQLSPQYF. The CDR3 DNA reads TGTGCCAGCAGGAGACGACAGTTAAGTCCGCAGTATTTT.

V is TRBV11-3 and J is TRBJ2-2; TRBD2 aligns across 7 bases. CDR1 SGHNT and CDR2 YENEEA come from the germline V gene. V trimming: 5 bases; J trimming: 10 bases; junction bases outside the gene matches: 10. CDR3 length: 14 residues. The CDR3 sequence is CASSKGTTLEELFF. CDR3 DNA: TGTGCCAGCAGCAAGGGGACTACCCTAGAGGAGCTGTTTTTT.

This chain links TRBV5-1 with TRBJ2-2, with D unclear. Germline V gene data show CDR1 as SGHRS and CDR2 as YFSETQ. This CDR3 contains 19 residues. The V and J ends lost 1 base and 0 bases respectively, with 19 bases between them. The CDR3 spells CASSLKPTTSTANTGELFF. CDR3 bases: TGCGCCAGCAGCTTGAAACCGACAACCTCAACCGCGAACACCGGGGAGCTGTTTTTT.